Listed here are 20 T cell receptor beta chains from one sample, sequenced in a study of blood T cells in healthy people across ages. A second PCR, run for roughly 7 to 12 cycles, used a sample-barcoded 5' primer plus a J-beta primer mix. Each CDR3 protein gets one entry after TCRdb re-called the 5' RACE reads with MiXCR. This sample has some 690,000 distinct CDR3 sequences, with over 20% found just once. Sequencing used blood. The receptors stem from a man aged 70 or older in good health.

The table lists this clonotype with a count of one. This sequence joins TRBV20-1 and TRBJ2-5; D is uncertain. The germline CDR1 and CDR2 sequences are DFQATT and SNEGSKA (reference sequence). V was shortened by 3 bases and J by 2 bases, with 10 bases between the two germline ends. CDR3 length: 13 amino acids. CDR3: CSARRSPQETQYF. Written as DNA, the CDR3 is TGCAGTGCTAGGAGGTCGCCTCAAGAGACCCAGTACTTC.

V is TRBV6-6 and J is TRBJ1-5; D remains unclear. Germline CDR1 and CDR2: MNHNY and SVGAGI (reference sequence). V lost 5 bases and J 1 base, leaving 9 bases between the germline ends. The CDR3 is 14 amino acids. The DNA of the CDR3 is TGTGCCAGCAGTGCGCGGGCCAGCAATCAGCCCCAGCATTTT. Its translation: CASSARASNQPQHF.

The genes are TRBV12-3 or TRBV12-4 and TRBJ1-4; 7 bases are shared with TRBD1. The ends lost 5 bases at V and 6 bases at J; junction bases unmatched: 15. CDR3 length: 17 residues. CDR3: CASSQREQGSPYEKLFF. The CDR3 DNA reads TGTGCCAGCAGTCAGAGGGAACAGGGGTCCCCTTATGAAAAACTGTTTTTT.

The chain couples TRBV29-1 to TRBJ2-3; 8 bases line up with TRBD2. V was pared by 7 bases and J by 11 bases, with 5 bases of the junction left unmatched. The germline gives CDR1 SQVTM, CDR2 ANQGSEA. There are 10 residues in the CDR3. The DNA for the CDR3 is TGCAGCGGGACCAGCGGGGGGCAGTATTTT. This codes for CSGTSGGQYF.

This rearrangement joins TRBV12-3 or TRBV12-4 to TRBJ2-7; 7 nucleotides agree with TRBD2. This CDR3 is 13 amino acids long. V dropped 1 base and J dropped 6; count of bases not matched to a gene: 3. DNA of the CDR3: TGTGCCAGCAGTTTAGTGACTAGCTCCGAGCAGTACTTC. Translated: CASSLVTSSEQYF.

A remark on this clonotype: Since a much larger clone is just one base distant, this may be a read error. The rearrangement joins TRBV7-2 to TRBJ2-5; 11 nucleotides agree with TRBD2. The CDR3 length is 15 residues. The V gene end was trimmed by 4 bases and the J gene end by 2 bases; junction bases not matched to a gene: 3. Germline V CDR1 and CDR2: SGHTA, FQGNSA. CDR3 DNA: TGTGCCAGCAGCTGGGGACTAGCGGTACAAGAGACCCAGTACTTC. It encodes CASSWGLAVQETQYF.

The V gene is TRBV2, the J gene TRBJ1-1; TRBD1 might be the D (6 bases). Per germline, CDR1 SNHLY and CDR2 FYNNEI. Trimming shortened V by 6 bases and J by 5 bases, and 16 bases separated the two germline ends. The CDR3 contains 14 residues. In DNA form, the CDR3 reads TGTGCCAGCAGGGTTAGAGGGGGTGGGACTGAAGCTTTCTTT. This gives the protein CASRVRGGGTEAFF.

The chain is built from TRBV3-1 and TRBJ2-3; 7 bases are a match to TRBD1. The CDR3 sequence is 14 residues long. From germline, CDR1 is LGHDT and CDR2 YNNKEL (reference sequence). V was clipped by 5 bases and J by 4 bases; unmatched bases: 6. CDR3 protein: CASSSRGGADTQYF. CDR3 DNA: TGTGCCAGCAGCTCCCGAGGGGGCGCAGATACGCAGTATTTT.

This clonotype was seen a few times. The junction differs from germline at one of its ends, possibly a read error. CDR3 nucleotide sequence: TGTGCCAGCACGATACGGACGCCCGTCCATGAAAAACCGTTTTTT. It translates to CASTIRTPVHEKPFF. This rearrangement joins TRBV12-3 or TRBV12-4 to TRBJ1-4; D not resolved. The CDR3 is made up of 15 amino acids.

This rearrangement joins TRBV11-1 to TRBJ2-2; D is possibly TRBD2 (5 bases). With 2 bases removed from V and 2 bases from J, the gap between germline ends came to 9 bases. This CDR3 contains 15 residues. Germline V gene sequence: CDR1 SGHAT, CDR2 FQDESV (reference sequence). CDR3 in amino acids: CASSLHGINTGELFF. The CDR3 nucleotides read TGTGCCAGCAGCTTACACGGGATCAACACCGGGGAGCTGTTTTTT.

This clonotype was seen repeatedly, ten times or more. The chain carries TRBV7-9 and TRBJ2-5, with 8 bases that match TRBD1. The V segment lost 5 bases and the J segment 5 bases; nucleotides outside the gene matches: 10. Germline CDR1 and CDR2: SEHNR and FQNEAQ (reference sequence). The CDR3 loop spans 15 amino acids. The CDR3 is CASSRRTGRPETQYF. In nucleotides, the CDR3 is TGTGCCAGCAGCCGCCGGACAGGGCGACCCGAGACCCAGTACTTC. Full variable domain (missing parts from reference TRBV7-9 and TRBJ2-5): DTGVSQNPRHKITKRGQNVTFRCDPISEHNRLYWYRQTLGQGPEFLTYFQNEAQLEKSRLLSDRFSAERPKGSFSTLEIQRTEQGDSAMYLCASSRRTGRPETQYFGPGTRLLVL.

V gene TRBV11-2 combines with J gene TRBJ1-2; TRBD1 might be the D (6 bases). The germline V gene has CDR1 SGHAT and CDR2 FQNNGV. V lost 1 base and J 8 bases, leaving 11 bases between the germline ends. The CDR3 is made up of 13 amino acids. The CDR3 sequence: CASSLVSRGGYTF. CDR3 in DNA: TGTGCCAGCAGCTTAGTATCCAGGGGCGGCTACACCTTC.

This clonotype was seen more than once but under ten times. The chain joins TRBV6-2 or TRBV6-3 to TRBJ2-4; D gene unclear. The CDR3 spans 17 residues. Trimming cost V 6 bases and J 0 bases, with 18 bases left between them. Germline V gene lookup returns CDR1 MNHEY and CDR2 SVGEGT. The CDR3 sequence is CASSLPQTERAKNIQYF. The CDR3 nucleotides read TGTGCCAGCAGCCTACCCCAAACAGAGAGAGCCAAAAACATTCAGTACTTC.

The chain carries TRBV28 and TRBJ2-3, with 11 bases matching TRBD1. CDR3 length equals 14 residues. V was clipped by 11 bases and J by 0 bases; unmatched bases: 4. Germline V lookup: CDR1 MDHEN, CDR2 SYDVKM. CDR3 sequence: CAGRTGGSTDTQYF. CDR3 bases: TGTGCCGGAAGGACAGGGGGCAGCACAGATACGCAGTATTTT.

This sequence joins TRBV7-2 and TRBJ2-1, with 10 bases matching TRBD2. J was trimmed by 7 bases and V by 2 bases; bases with no gene match: 11. This CDR3 region has 17 residues. Per germline, CDR1 SGHTA and CDR2 FQGNSA. This chain's CDR3 is CASSLSASGGAFNEQFF. The CDR3 DNA is TGTGCCAGCAGCTTAAGCGCGAGCGGGGGGGCTTTTAATGAGCAGTTCTTC.

The chain carries TRBV20-1 and TRBJ2-1, with 9 bases fitting TRBD1. The DNA end favors TRBJ2-5, so the J call may be wrong. The V gene's germline CDR1 is DFQATT and CDR2 SNEGSKA (reference sequence). This CDR3 has 13 residues. CDR3 DNA: TGCAGTGCTGTTACAGGGGGCGAAGAGACCCAGTACTTC. This codes for CSAVTGGEETQYF.

This clonotype has a handful of counts. This chain links TRBV6-1 with TRBJ1-2; tentatively, D is TRBD1 (5 bases). Trimming removed 7 bases at V and 8 bases at J, with 20 bases between. Per the germline V gene, CDR1 is MNHNS and CDR2 is SASEGT. This CDR3 spans 14 amino acids. This CDR3 is CASNPGPGGEGYTF. In DNA form, the CDR3 reads TGTGCCAGCAATCCGGGACCGGGAGGAGAGGGCTACACCTTC.

This clonotype has more than one count but fewer than ten. The chain links TRBV29-1 to TRBJ2-2; perhaps TRBD2 as D (5 bases). The germline V and J ends were trimmed by 1 base and 5 bases, with 8 bases remaining between them. Germline loops: CDR1 SQVTM, CDR2 ANQGSEA. This CDR3 region has 13 residues. As DNA, the CDR3 is TGCAGCGTTGAAGGACTAAGGACCGGGGAGCTGTTTTTT. Protein sequence: CSVEGLRTGELFF.

A few counts support this clonotype. As DNA, the CDR3 is TGTGCCAGCAGTTTATTAGGGTGGGAGCAGTACTTC. Translated, it gives CASSLLGWEQYF. The rearrangement joins TRBV28 to TRBJ2-1; D not certain. The DNA matches TRBJ2-7 better at its end, which makes the J call doubtful. The CDR3 spans 12 residues. Germline CDR1 is MDHEN and CDR2 is SYDVKM.

The chain links TRBV14 to TRBJ1-4; no clear D gene. Germline CDR1 and CDR2: SGHDN and FVKESK. The CDR3 runs 15 residues. V lost 1 base and J 8 bases, leaving 14 bases between the germline ends. CDR3 region: CASSQVAQKREKLFF. The CDR3 coding sequence is TGTGCCAGCAGCCAAGTTGCACAGAAAAGAGAAAAACTGTTTTTT.